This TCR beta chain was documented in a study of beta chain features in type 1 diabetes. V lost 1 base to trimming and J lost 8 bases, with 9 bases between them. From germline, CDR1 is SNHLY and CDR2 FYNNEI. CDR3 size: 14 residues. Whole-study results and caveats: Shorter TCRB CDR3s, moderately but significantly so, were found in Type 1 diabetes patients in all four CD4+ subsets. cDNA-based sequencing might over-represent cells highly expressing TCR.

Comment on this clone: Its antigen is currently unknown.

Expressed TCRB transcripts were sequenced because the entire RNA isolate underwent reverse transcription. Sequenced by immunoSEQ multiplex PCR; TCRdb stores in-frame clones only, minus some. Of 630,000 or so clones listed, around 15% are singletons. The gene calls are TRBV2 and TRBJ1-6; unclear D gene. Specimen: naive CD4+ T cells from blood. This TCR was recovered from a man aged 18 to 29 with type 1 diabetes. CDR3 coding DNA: TGTGCCAGCAGTGAAGTGGGCGGGGATTCACCCCTCCACTTT. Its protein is CASSEVGGDSPLHF.